This T cell receptor beta chain was captured in a study of blood T cell repertoires in COVID-19. On the study more broadly: Samples representing acute and convalescent COVID-19 were sourced from the United States, Italy and Spain.

Participants were aged about 18 to 100 years, lived in 24 US areas, and enrolled virtually. The assay was immunoSEQ multiplex PCR, and TCRdb's table has in-frame clones only and misses some. Among around 250,000 clones listed, roughly 86% were seen once. The CDR3 sequence is 14 residues long. Germline V gene data show CDR1 as SGHTA and CDR2 as FQGNSA. The trim removed 5 bases at V and 8 bases at J, leaving 7 bases unmatched. This receptor was identified in a woman between 50 and 59 years old who had recovered from COVID-19. V usage is TRBV7-2 and J usage is TRBJ2-7, with 12 bases that match TRBD2. The sample taken for sequencing was PBMCs or T cells enriched from blood (not recorded which). Here the CDR3 DNA reads TGTGCCAGCAGCGAAAGGACTAGCGGGACCCAGCAGTACTTC. Protein product: CASSERTSGTQQYF.